This TCR delta chain was sequenced in a study of γδ T cells in repeated Plasmodium falciparum infection. The overall study: Timepoints: baseline, immediately before selected infections, and 21 days after every infection.

This clone turned up a few times. The translation of this DNA and the TCRdb protein of a much larger clone differ at residue 11, probably owing to a read error; the protein shown here is translated from the DNA. The CDR3 totals 19 residues. The junction had 13 bases not matched to a gene; V was cut back by 0 bases and J by 3 bases. CDR1 is GEAIGNYY and CDR2 is EKD in the germline V gene. Flow sorting of PBMC yielded separate Vgamma9/Vdelta2+ and Vdelta2-negative gammadelta T cell populations for bulk repertoire analysis. TCRdb called clones from the multiplex PCR reads again using CATT. The repertoire holds more than 70,000 delta-chain clones, with 0.75% to 1% as singletons.

The TCR sequence derives from a pool of human donors (malaria-infected and uninfected, not separated). Sequencing was performed on gamma-delta T cells from blood. The chain carries TRDV2 and TRDJ1, with 12 bases aligning to TRDD3. Matching the DNA to germline supplied the J gene, which TCRdb does not give. CDR3 nucleotides: TGTGCCTGTGACACCGTTCCTGGGGGATACGTGGGAGTACCCGATAAACTCATCTTT. As protein: CACDTVPGGYVGVPDKLIF.